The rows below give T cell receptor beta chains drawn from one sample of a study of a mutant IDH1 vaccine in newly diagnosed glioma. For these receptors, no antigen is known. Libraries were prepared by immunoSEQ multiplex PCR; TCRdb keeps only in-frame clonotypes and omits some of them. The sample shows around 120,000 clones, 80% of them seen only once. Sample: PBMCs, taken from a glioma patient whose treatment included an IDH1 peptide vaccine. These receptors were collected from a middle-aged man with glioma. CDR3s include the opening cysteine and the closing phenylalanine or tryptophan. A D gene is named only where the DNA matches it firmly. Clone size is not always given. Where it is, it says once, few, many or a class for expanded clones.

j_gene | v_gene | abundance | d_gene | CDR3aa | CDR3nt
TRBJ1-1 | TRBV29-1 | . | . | CSVDGYTEAFF | TGCAGCGTTGACGGTTACACTGAAGCTTTCTTT
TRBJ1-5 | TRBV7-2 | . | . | CASSLTGTSNQPQHF | TGTGCCAGCAGCTTAACCGGGACGTCAAATCAGCCCCAGCATTTT
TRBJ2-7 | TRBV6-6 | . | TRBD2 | CASSPLAGEGEQYF | TGTGCCAGCAGTCCTCTAGCGGGAGAGGGCGAGCAGTACTTC
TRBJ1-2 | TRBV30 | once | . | CAWSLQANYGYTF | TGTGCCTGGAGTCTCCAGGCTAACTATGGCTACACCTTC
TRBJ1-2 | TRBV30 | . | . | CAWSAGPRVGGYTF | TGTGCCTGGAGTGCGGGACCACGGGTGGGGGGCTACACCTTC
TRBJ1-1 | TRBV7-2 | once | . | CASSLRSQGRTEAFF | TGTGCCAGCAGCTTAAGATCGCAGGGCAGGACTGAAGCTTTCTTT
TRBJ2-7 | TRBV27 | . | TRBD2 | CASNRGEGEQYF | TGTGCCAGCAACCGAGGGGAGGGCGAGCAGTACTTC
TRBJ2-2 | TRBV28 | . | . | CATSGRNTGELFF | TGTGCCACCTCGGGCAGAAACACCGGGGAGCTGTTTTTT
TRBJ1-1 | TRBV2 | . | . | CASWEGGRVEAFF | TGTGCCAGCTGGGAGGGGGGCAGGGTCGAAGCTTTCTTT
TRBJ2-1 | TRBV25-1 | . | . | CASSLVGEQFF | TGTGCCAGCAGTTTAGTGGGTGAGCAGTTCTTC
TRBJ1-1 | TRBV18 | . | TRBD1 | CASSPLDRADTEAFF | TGTGCCAGCTCACCTCTGGACAGGGCAGACACTGAAGCTTTCTTT
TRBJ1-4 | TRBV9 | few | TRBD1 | CASSVGTGSHEKLFF | TGTGCCAGCAGCGTCGGGACAGGGAGTCATGAAAAACTGTTTTTT
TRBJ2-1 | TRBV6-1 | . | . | CASTRGASSYNEQFF | TGTGCCAGCACCAGGGGGGCAAGCTCCTACAATGAGCAGTTCTTC
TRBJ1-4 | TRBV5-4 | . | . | CASSPGPQEEKLFF | TGTGCCAGCAGCCCGGGTCCCCAGGAGGAAAAACTGTTTTTT
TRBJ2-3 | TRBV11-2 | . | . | CASSLASPGADTQYF | TGTGCCAGCAGCTTAGCGTCGCCAGGGGCAGATACGCAGTATTTT
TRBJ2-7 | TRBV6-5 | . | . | CASSYPRPLRQYF | TGTGCCAGCAGTTACCCTCGACCCTTGCGGCAGTACTTC
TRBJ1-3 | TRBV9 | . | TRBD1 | CASRAGTGSGNTIYF | TGTGCCAGCAGAGCAGGGACAGGCTCTGGAAACACCATATATTTT
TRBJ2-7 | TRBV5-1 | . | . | CASNLGDEQYF | TGCGCCAGCAACCTCGGGGACGAGCAGTACTTC
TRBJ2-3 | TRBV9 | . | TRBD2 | CASSVEPTSGGLTDTQYF | TGTGCCAGCAGCGTAGAGCCGACTAGCGGGGGACTCACAGATACGCAGTATTTT
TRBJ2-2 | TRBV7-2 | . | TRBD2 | CASRRQRGIIGELFF | TGTGCCAGCAGACGGCAGCGGGGAATAATCGGGGAGCTGTTTTTT
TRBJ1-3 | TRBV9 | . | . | CASSVGAVGSGNTIYF | TGTGCCAGCAGCGTAGGGGCAGTGGGCTCTGGAAACACCATATATTTT
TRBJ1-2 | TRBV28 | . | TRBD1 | CASLGQSYGYTF | TGTGCCAGCCTGGGACAGAGCTATGGCTACACCTTC
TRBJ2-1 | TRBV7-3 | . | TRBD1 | CASSYTGTGYNEQFF | TGTGCCAGCAGCTACACCGGGACAGGATACAATGAGCAGTTCTTC
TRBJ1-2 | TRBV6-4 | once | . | CASHPPGSVRDYGYTF | TGTGCCAGCCACCCCCCAGGGTCAGTGAGAGACTATGGCTACACCTTC
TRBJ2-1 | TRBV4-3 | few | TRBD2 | CASSQDWAPSGYNEQFF | TGCGCCAGCAGCCAAGATTGGGCGCCTAGCGGATACAATGAGCAGTTCTTC
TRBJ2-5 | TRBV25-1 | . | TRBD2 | CASIGGYSREQYF | TGTGCCAGCATTGGGGGGTATTCGCGGGAGCAGTACTTC
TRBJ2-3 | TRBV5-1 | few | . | CASSPRSGTTDPDTQYF | TGCGCCAGCAGCCCGAGGTCGGGGACCACGGATCCAGATACGCAGTATTTT
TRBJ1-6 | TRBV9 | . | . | CASSVELGQSYNSPLHF | TGTGCCAGCAGCGTAGAGCTCGGACAGTCCTATAATTCACCCCTCCACTTT
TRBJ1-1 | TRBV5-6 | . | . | CASSLTGRYTEAFF | TGTGCCAGCAGCTTGACAGGGAGATACACTGAAGCTTTCTTT
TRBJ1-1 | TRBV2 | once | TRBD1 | CASSTLDRGNTEAFF | TGTGCCAGCAGTACGCTCGACAGGGGGAACACTGAAGCTTTCTTT
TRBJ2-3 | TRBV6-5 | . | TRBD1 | CASSYSGQSDTQYF | TGTGCCAGCAGTTACTCGGGACAGTCAGATACGCAGTATTTT